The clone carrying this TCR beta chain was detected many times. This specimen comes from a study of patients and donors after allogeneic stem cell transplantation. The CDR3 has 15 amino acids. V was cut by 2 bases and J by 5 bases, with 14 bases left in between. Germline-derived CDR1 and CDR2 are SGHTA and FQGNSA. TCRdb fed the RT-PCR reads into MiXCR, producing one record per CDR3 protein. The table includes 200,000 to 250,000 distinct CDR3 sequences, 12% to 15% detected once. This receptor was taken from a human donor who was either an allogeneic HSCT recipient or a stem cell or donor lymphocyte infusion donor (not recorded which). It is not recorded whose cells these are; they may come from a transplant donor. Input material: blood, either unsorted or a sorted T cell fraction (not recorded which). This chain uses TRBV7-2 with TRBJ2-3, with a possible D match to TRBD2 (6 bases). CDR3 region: CASSLLVADRDTQYF. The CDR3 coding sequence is TGTGCCAGCAGCTTATTGGTAGCGGATCGAGATACGCAGTATTTT.